These 25 T cell receptor beta chains were sequenced from one sample in a study of blood T cell repertoires in COVID-19. Produced via immunoSEQ multiplex PCR; TCRdb's table is partial and in-frame only. This sample has 150,000 to 200,000 clones, with over 75% found just once. The sequenced sample consisted of PBMCs or T cells enriched from blood (not recorded which). Receptors were obtained from a woman younger than 30 who had recovered from COVID-19.

The CDR3 spells CASSMGGHEQFF. In DNA, the CDR3 is TGTGCCAGCAGTATGGGAGGCCATGAGCAGTTCTTC. The V call is TRBV27, the J call TRBJ2-1, with a tentative D call TRBD2 (6 bases). Germline CDR1 MNHEY, CDR2 SMNVEV (reference sequence). The CDR3 spans 12 residues. V lost 5 bases to trimming and J lost 8 bases, with 10 bases between them.

J is TRBJ2-3 and V is TRBV6-5; TRBD1 matches 9 bases. With 7 bases clipped from V and 6 bases from J, the junction kept 5 bases outside the gene matches. The CDR3 sequence is 13 residues long. The V gene's germline CDR1 is MNHEY and CDR2 SVGAGI. CDR3 sequence: CASIGTGTDTQYF. Written as DNA, the CDR3 is TGTGCCAGCATAGGGACAGGGACCGATACGCAGTATTTT.

The chain has TRBV5-6 and TRBJ2-3; tentative D call: TRBD1 (6 bases). The CDR3 length is 16 residues. V was clipped by 4 bases and J by 2 bases, with 17 bases between them. The germline CDR1 and CDR2 sequences are SGHDT and YYEEEE. CDR3 in amino acids: CASSHEQTGLTDTQYF. CDR3 bases: TGTGCCAGCAGCCACGAGCAAACAGGGCTCACAGATACGCAGTATTTT.

The genes are TRBV28 and TRBJ2-3; 7 nucleotides match TRBD2. The J segment lost 3 bases and the V segment lost 11 bases, leaving 5 bases of the junction unmatched. The CDR3 extends over 12 amino acids. CDR1 and CDR2 (germline): MDHEN, SYDVKM. The CDR3: CAVGGSTDTQYF. The CDR3 DNA sequence: TGTGCCGTGGGGGGGTCAACAGATACGCAGTATTTT.

This chain connects TRBV9 to TRBJ2-2; D may be TRBD2 (6 bases). The V gene's germline CDR1 is SGDLS and CDR2 YYNGEE. This CDR3 comprises 14 residues. V was cut by 6 bases and J by 1 base, with 10 bases left in between. The CDR3 loop is CASMWGENTGELFF. The CDR3 region has the DNA TGTGCCAGCATGTGGGGGGAGAACACCGGGGAGCTGTTTTTT.

The gene calls are TRBV4-1 and TRBJ1-4, with 9 bases identical to TRBD1. CDR1 is MGHRA, CDR2 YSYEKL, per germline. The CDR3 runs to 16 residues. Losses at the gene ends were 1 base for V and 6 bases for J; bases not matched to a gene: 6. CDR3 nucleotides: TGCGCCAGCAGCCAAGTGTTACAGGGGGCGGATGAAAAACTGTTTTTT. Translating gives CASSQVLQGADEKLFF.

This chain links TRBV9 with TRBJ2-7, with TRBD1 matching 7 bases. This CDR3 has 15 amino acids. CDR1 and CDR2 (germline): SGDLS, YYNGEE. V shed 0 bases, J shed 2 bases, and the junction held 5 bases outside the gene matches. The CDR3 is CASSVAGGGAYEQYF. The CDR3 DNA follows: TGTGCCAGCAGCGTAGCAGGGGGTGGTGCCTACGAGCAGTACTTC. Full variable domain (rest looked up from reference TRBV9 and TRBJ2-7): DSGVTQTPKHLITATGQRVTLRCSPRSGDLSVYWYQQSLDQGLQFLIQYYNGEERAKGNILERFSAQQFPDLHSELNLSSLELGDSALYFCASSVAGGGAYEQYFGPGTRLTVT.

V usage is TRBV5-1 and J usage is TRBJ1-1, with D possibly TRBD1 on 5 matching bases. CDR1 SGHRS and CDR2 YFSETQ come from the germline V gene. There are 14 residues in the CDR3. The ends were cut back, 7 bases at V and 1 base at J, with 14 bases in the middle. In nucleotides, the CDR3 is TGCGCCAGCGGCTGGGGCGGATCGAACACTGAAGCTTTCTTT. This encodes CASGWGGSNTEAFF.

The chain recombines TRBV7-8 with TRBJ2-1; the D gene is possibly TRBD2 (6 bases). Germline V gene sequence: CDR1 SGHVS, CDR2 FQNEAQ. CDR3 length equals 15 residues. V lost 5 bases, J lost 5 bases, and 16 bases lay in between. The CDR3 nucleotides read TGTGCCAGCAGCCTAGGGACTTGGAAGGACAATGAGCAGTTCTTC. As protein: CASSLGTWKDNEQFF.

The chain couples TRBV5-1 to TRBJ2-1; the match to TRBD2 covers 7 bases. The CDR3 runs to 14 residues. V lost 5 bases, J lost 4 bases, and 6 bases stayed unmatched. Germline CDR1 and CDR2: SGHRS and YFSETQ. Here the CDR3 DNA reads TGCGCCAGCAGTGTTCTAGCGGATTACAATGAGCAGTTCTTC. Protein sequence: CASSVLADYNEQFF. The entire variable domain, with the rest obtained from reference TRBV5-1 and TRBJ2-1, is as follows: KAGVTQTPRYLIKTRGQQVTLSCSPISGHRSVSWYQQTPGQGLQFLFEYFSETQRNKGNFPGRFSGRQFSNSRSEMNVSTLELGDSALYLCASSVLADYNEQFFGPGTRLTVL.

Note on this clone: A junction end diverges from the germline sequence, so it may reflect a read error. The chain carries TRBV7-7 and TRBJ2-5; TRBD1 is a possible D gene (6 bases). The CDR3 sequence is 14 residues long. CDR1 and CDR2 (germline): SSHAT, FNYEAQ (reference sequence). DNA of the CDR3: TGTGCTAGCAGCGCTGGACAGACCCAAGAGACCCAGTACTTC. It yields the protein CASSAGQTQETQYF.

This chain connects TRBV4-2 to TRBJ1-1; no reliable D call. This CDR3 region has 12 residues. Germline CDR1 LGHNA, CDR2 YNFKEQ. Trimming took off 1 base at V and 3 bases at J, with 3 bases between the two ends. CDR3 in amino acids: CASSQAYTEAFF. The CDR3 bases are TGTGCCAGCAGCCAAGCTTACACTGAAGCTTTCTTT.

This chain joins TRBV29-1 and TRBJ2-2; 7 positions agree with TRBD2. The V and J ends lost 7 bases and 5 bases, in that order; junction bases with no gene match: 10. The V gene's germline CDR1 is SQVTM and CDR2 ANQGSEA. CDR3 length: 14 amino acids. The CDR3 is CSGGGSRETGELFF. CDR3 nucleotides: TGCAGCGGGGGAGGGTCCAGGGAAACCGGGGAGCTGTTTTTT.

The chain combines TRBV28 with TRBJ2-7; 10 bases map to TRBD2. Per germline, CDR1 MDHEN and CDR2 SYDVKM. Losses at the gene ends were 4 bases for V and 5 bases for J; bases not matched to a gene: 8. The CDR3 runs to 15 residues. DNA of the CDR3: TGTGCCAGCAGTTCGAGGGGACTAGCGCTCGACGAGCAGTACTTC. Protein: CASSSRGLALDEQYF. The full variable domain, rest sourced from reference TRBV28 and TRBJ2-7, is DVKVTQSSRYLVKRTGEKVFLECVQDMDHENMFWYRQDPGLGLRLIYFSYDVKMKEKGDIPEGYSVSREKKERFSLILESASTNQTSMYLCASSSRGLALDEQYFGPGTRLTVT.

This chain connects TRBV19 to TRBJ1-4; tentative D call: TRBD1 (5 bases). The CDR3 is made up of 14 amino acids. Germline V gene data show CDR1 as LNHDA and CDR2 as SQIVND (reference sequence). V was cut by 10 bases and J by 8 bases, with 20 bases left in between. The CDR3 region has the DNA TGTGCCACGAGGAGGGGAGGCCTTAAGGAAAAACTGTTTTTT. This gives the protein CATRRGGLKEKLFF.

The chain has TRBV14 and TRBJ2-1, with 15 bases fitting TRBD2. CDR1 and CDR2 (germline): SGHDN, FVKESK. Trimming cost V 4 bases and J 3 bases; bases outside gene matches: 7. The CDR3 is made up of 18 amino acids. CDR3 sequence: CASSPQGLAGGLYNEQFF. CDR3 coding DNA: TGTGCCAGCAGCCCTCAAGGACTAGCGGGAGGGCTCTACAATGAGCAGTTCTTC.

This clone has just a few counts. The V and J genes are TRBV7-2 and TRBJ2-7; a weak D match, TRBD1 (5 bases). Trimming removed 1 base at V and 11 bases at J, with 15 bases between. The CDR3 runs 13 residues. Germline CDR1 is SGHTA and CDR2 is FQGNSA. The CDR3 region has the DNA TGTGCCAGCAGCTTAGTGTGGCAGGGTGATAAGTACTTC. Translation: CASSLVWQGDKYF.

Only one count was recorded for this clone. The rearrangement uses TRBV19 and TRBJ2-7; possible D gene TRBD1, 5 bases. CDR1 LNHDA and CDR2 SQIVND come from the germline V gene (reference sequence). The CDR3 spans 16 residues. V lost 3 bases and J lost 2, with 17 bases in between. CDR3: CASSISRARSPYEQYF. The CDR3 DNA reads TGTGCCAGTAGTATCTCCAGGGCTAGATCGCCCTACGAGCAGTACTTC.

The rearrangement joins TRBV6-5 to TRBJ2-2, with 9 nucleotides matching TRBD2. CDR1 and CDR2 from the germline V gene are MNHEY and SVGAGI. J was trimmed by 5 bases and V by 4 bases; bases with no gene match: 2. The CDR3 extends over 14 amino acids. CDR3: CASSLAGETGELFF. In DNA form, the CDR3 reads TGTGCCAGCAGTTTAGCGGGAGAAACCGGGGAGCTGTTTTTT.

This clone is a singleton in its sample. The V gene is TRBV14, the J gene TRBJ2-3, with D hard to call. V shed 6 bases and J shed 7 bases, with 11 bases lying between them. Per the germline V gene, CDR1 is SGHDN and CDR2 is FVKESK. The CDR3 has 12 residues. The CDR3 protein is CASSQSPYTQYF. The DNA of the CDR3 is TGTGCCAGCAGTCAATCCCCCTATACGCAGTATTTT.

The chain joins TRBV10-2 to TRBJ2-7; D is uncertain. Trimming took off 4 bases at V and 2 bases at J, with 12 bases between the two ends. CDR1 is WSHSY, CDR2 SAAADI, per germline. This CDR3 comprises 14 residues. The CDR3 region has the DNA TGCGCCAGCAGTGGAGAGACATTCACCTACGAGCAGTACTTC. Its protein is CASSGETFTYEQYF.

This clone was detected once. V is TRBV5-6 and J is TRBJ1-2, with D unresolved. CDR1 is SGHDT, CDR2 YYEEEE, per germline. The ends were cut back, 3 bases at V and 1 base at J, with 13 bases in the middle. This CDR3 contains 15 residues. The CDR3 nucleotides read TGTGCCAGCAGCTCACCGATGAGGGTTAACTATGGCTACACCTTC. Its protein product is CASSSPMRVNYGYTF.

V gene TRBV6-5 combines with J gene TRBJ1-2; 9 bases are a match to TRBD1. Germline CDR1 reads MNHEY; CDR2 reads SVGAGI. V shed 6 bases and J 2 bases; nucleotides not matched to a gene: 4. This CDR3 region has 14 residues. The CDR3 region is CASRVGQGNYGYTF. CDR3 DNA: TGTGCCAGCAGGGTAGGACAGGGGAACTATGGCTACACCTTC.

The chain combines TRBV7-2 with TRBJ1-4, with TRBD1 matching over 10 bases. The CDR3 sequence is 15 residues long. Germline CDR1 and CDR2: SGHTA and FQGNSA. V dropped 0 bases and J dropped 8; count of bases not matched to a gene: 3. CDR3 region: CASSLAGQGLEKLFF. CDR3 nucleotide sequence: TGTGCCAGCAGCTTAGCGGGACAGGGGCTGGAAAAACTGTTTTTT.

J is TRBJ2-3 and V is TRBV7-6; D may be TRBD1 (6 bases). From germline, CDR1 is SGHVS and CDR2 FNYEAQ. This CDR3 region has 14 residues. Trimming removed 1 base from V and 2 bases from J, with 7 bases in between. CDR3 nucleotide sequence: TGTGCCAGCAGCTTAGGGACAGCCACAGATACGCAGTATTTT. Translated: CASSLGTATDTQYF.